Below are 31 T cell receptor beta chains sequenced from a single sample in a study of cytomegalovirus exposure and HLA in healthy donors. The PCR was carried out with 60 Vbeta primers and 13 Jbeta primers. Method: immunoSEQ multiplex PCR; TCRdb's copy keeps in-frame clones and lacks some. The sample consists of 63,000 or so clones, over 75% of them appearing once. Sequencing used PBMCs. The receptors derive from a young woman in good health and CMV-seronegative.

The chain carries TRBV5-6 and TRBJ2-5; 8 bases fit TRBD1. The CDR3 sequence is 13 residues long. The germline V gene encodes CDR1 SGHDT and CDR2 YYEEEE. The V segment lost 1 base and the J segment 4 bases; nucleotides outside the gene matches: 0. For the CDR3, the DNA is TGTGCCAGCAGCTTGACAGGGGGAGAGACCCAGTACTTC. It yields the protein CASSLTGGETQYF.

The chain recombines TRBV7-2 with TRBJ1-3; 7 bases match TRBD1. The CDR3 length is 16 residues. Germline CDR1 SGHTA, CDR2 FQGNSA. V was pared by 1 base and J by 0 bases, with 3 bases of the junction left unmatched. The CDR3, as DNA: TGTGCCAGCAGCTTAGGCGGGACAGTCTCTGGAAACACCATATATTTT. This translates into CASSLGGTVSGNTIYF.

The chain has TRBV18 and TRBJ1-5, with unresolved D. This CDR3 contains 15 residues. The germline CDR1 and CDR2 sequences are KGHSH and LQKENI. Trimming took off 2 bases at V and 0 bases at J, with 8 bases between the two ends. CDR3 coding DNA: TGTGCCAGCTCACCATCAGCGGATAGCAATCAGCCCCAGCATTTT. Amino acid sequence: CASSPSADSNQPQHF.

The chain carries TRBV30 and TRBJ2-1; 10 bases are a match to TRBD2. The CDR3 is made up of 17 amino acids. Germline CDR1 reads GTSNPN; CDR2 reads SVGIG (reference sequence). Germline trimming cut 2 bases from V and 10 bases from J; bases unmatched to any gene: 17. In nucleotides, the CDR3 is TGTGCCTGGAGTTCTCTCGAGGGACTAGCGTCCCTGAGAGAGCAGTTCTTC. Its translation is CAWSSLEGLASLREQFF.

The chain employs TRBV15 and TRBJ2-2, with TRBD1 matching 7 bases. Germline assignment: CDR1 LNHNV and CDR2 YYDKDF (reference sequence). V shed 11 bases and J 4 bases; nucleotides not matched to a gene: 7. There are 13 residues in the CDR3. Here the CDR3 DNA reads TGTGCCGCCCGGACAGGAGGCACCGGGGAGCTGTTTTTT. Translation gives CAARTGGTGELFF.

A single count supports this clone. The chain joins TRBV2 to TRBJ2-3; D might be TRBD2 (6 bases). The V end lost 8 bases, the J end lost 4 bases, and 19 bases lay between the germline ends. This CDR3 is 15 amino acids long. In germline, CDR1 is SNHLY, CDR2 FYNNEI. CDR3 in amino acids: CASRRESTGADTQYF. In nucleotides, the CDR3 is TGTGCCAGCCGGAGGGAATCTACGGGGGCAGATACGCAGTATTTT. The whole variable domain, filled in from reference TRBV2 and TRBJ2-3, reads EPEVTQTPSHQVTQMGQEVILRCVPISNHLYFYWYRQILGQKVEFLVSFYNNEISEKSEIFDDQFSVERPDGSNFTLKIRSTKLEDSAMYFCASRRESTGADTQYFGPGTRLTVL.

The chain uses TRBV30 and TRBJ2-2, with TRBD2 identical over 11 bases. Germline V gene sequence: CDR1 GTSNPN, CDR2 SVGIG (reference sequence). The CDR3 is 14 residues long. V trimming: 5 bases; J trimming: 5 bases; junction bases outside the gene matches: 4. The CDR3 region has the DNA TGTGCCTGGGGAAGACTAGCGGGGACCGGGGAGCTGTTTTTT. Translating it yields CAWGRLAGTGELFF.

This rearrangement joins TRBV29-1 to TRBJ2-7, with 7 nucleotides matching TRBD2. CDR1 and CDR2 (germline): SQVTM, ANQGSEA. With 7 bases clipped from V and 6 bases from J, the junction kept 12 bases outside the gene matches. The CDR3 length is 13 residues. The CDR3: CSAVGRGGGEQYF. The CDR3 DNA reads TGCAGCGCCGTGGGGAGGGGCGGAGGCGAGCAGTACTTC.

V is TRBV4-1 and J is TRBJ2-7; 16 positions match TRBD2. This CDR3 spans 19 amino acids. The junction had 6 bases not matched to a gene; V was cut back by 0 bases and J by 1 base. CDR1 and CDR2 from the germline V gene are MGHRA and YSYEKL. The CDR3 loop is CASSQEGTSGRAGSYEQYF. The CDR3 DNA reads as TGCGCCAGCAGCCAAGAGGGGACTAGCGGGAGGGCCGGGTCCTACGAGCAGTACTTC.

The rearrangement uses TRBV2 and TRBJ1-3; D is perhaps TRBD1 (5 bases). This CDR3 contains 16 residues. CDR1 and CDR2 (germline): SNHLY, FYNNEI. Trimming pared 4 bases from V and 0 bases from J, leaving 13 bases between. The CDR3 region has the DNA TGTGCCAGCAGTGTTCATGACAGCGACTCTGGAAACACCATATATTTT. It yields the protein CASSVHDSDSGNTIYF.

This clone was observed once. This chain joins TRBV7-6 and TRBJ2-5, with D perhaps TRBD2 (6 bases). The CDR3 consists of 14 residues. The V end lost 0 bases, the J end lost 4 bases, and 9 bases lay between the germline ends. The germline CDR1 and CDR2 sequences are SGHVS and FNYEAQ. CDR3 sequence (DNA): TGTGCCAGCAGCTTAGCGGGAGGAATAGAGACCCAGTACTTC. Protein: CASSLAGGIETQYF.

The rearrangement joins TRBV9 to TRBJ1-1, with 7 bases fitting TRBD1. The CDR3 consists of 15 residues. Per the germline V gene, CDR1 is SGDLS and CDR2 is YYNGEE. The junction had 5 bases not matched to a gene; V was cut back by 2 bases and J by 1 base. The CDR3: CASSVLGQENTEAFF. The CDR3, as DNA: TGTGCCAGCAGCGTCCTAGGACAGGAGAACACTGAAGCTTTCTTT.

The chain couples TRBV5-4 to TRBJ2-1, with D maybe TRBD2 (5 bases). Trimming cost V 2 bases and J 10 bases, with 10 bases left between them. The V gene's germline CDR1 is SGHNT and CDR2 YYREEE (reference sequence). CDR3 length equals 12 residues. CDR3 DNA: TGTGCCAGCAGCTTCCCCGAGGGAGAGCAGTTCTTC. This translates into CASSFPEGEQFF.

This sequence joins TRBV6-5 and TRBJ1-2; D unresolved. In germline, CDR1 is MNHEY, CDR2 SVGAGI. The V end was cut by 5 bases, the J end by 0 bases, with 7 bases between. The CDR3 loop spans 13 amino acids. The CDR3 DNA reads TGTGCCAGCAGTCGCGAGGCTAACTATGGCTACACCTTC. Encoded protein: CASSREANYGYTF.

The chain uses TRBV13 and TRBJ1-5, with D perhaps matching TRBD1 (6 bases). The V gene lost 5 bases and the J gene lost 7 bases, with 12 bases spanning the gap. CDR3 length: 13 residues. Per germline, CDR1 PRHDT and CDR2 FYEKMQ (reference sequence). CDR3 DNA sequence: TGTGCCAGCAGCCGAGGAAGGGGGCAGCCCCAGCATTTT. Translating gives CASSRGRGQPQHF.

The chain is built from TRBV14 and TRBJ2-2; D is ambiguous. This CDR3 is 15 amino acids long. The V end lost 1 base, the J end lost 6 bases, and 12 bases lay between the germline ends. Per germline, CDR1 SGHDN and CDR2 FVKESK. Here the CDR3 reads CASSQGARKAGELFF. The CDR3 bases are TGTGCCAGCAGCCAAGGGGCCAGAAAAGCCGGGGAGCTGTTTTTT.

The chain combines TRBV7-8 with TRBJ1-2; 11 nucleotides line up with TRBD1. Germline lookup yields CDR1 SGHVS and CDR2 FQNEAQ. V gave up 5 bases and J gave up 4 bases; unmatched junction bases: 9. This CDR3 has 16 residues. CDR3: CASSGRTGGSSYGYTF. CDR3 coding DNA: TGTGCCAGCAGCGGGCGGACAGGGGGCTCGAGCTATGGCTACACCTTC.

The rearrangement joins TRBV14 to TRBJ2-7; D gene ambiguous. Germline V gives CDR1 SGHDN, CDR2 FVKESK. This CDR3 is 10 amino acids long. Trimming pared 3 bases from V and 6 bases from J, leaving 3 bases between. The CDR3 DNA reads as TGTGCCAGCAGCCACGGCGAGCAGTACTTC. Translating gives CASSHGEQYF.

V is TRBV5-4 and J is TRBJ2-7; 12 bases align to TRBD2. Germline-derived CDR1 and CDR2 are SGHNT and YYREEE (reference sequence). The CDR3 runs 15 residues. J was trimmed by 2 bases and V by 2 bases; bases with no gene match: 2. This CDR3 reads CASSFLAGGPYEQYF. The CDR3 bases are TGTGCCAGCAGCTTCCTAGCGGGGGGGCCCTACGAGCAGTACTTC.

The chain uses TRBV4-1 and TRBJ2-5, with 8 nucleotides matching TRBD1. Germline V gene sequence: CDR1 MGHRA, CDR2 YSYEKL. V trimming: 3 bases; J trimming: 5 bases; junction bases outside the gene matches: 11. This CDR3 is 16 amino acids long. CDR3 sequence: CASSHPRGTGGETQYF. As DNA, the CDR3 is TGCGCCAGCAGCCATCCTAGGGGAACAGGGGGGGAGACCCAGTACTTC.

A note on this clone: The CDR3 does not end in the conserved phenylalanine or tryptophan, so this is likely a read error. The gene calls are TRBV5-4 and TRBJ1-6; D unclear. Trimming left V 1 base short and J 6 bases short, with 20 bases between. The CDR3 has 18 amino acids. The V gene's germline CDR1 is SGHNT and CDR2 YYREEE (reference sequence). CDR3 sequence reads: CASSLTVASLLGNSPLHV. CDR3 coding DNA: TGTGCCAGCAGCTTGACGGTAGCCAGTTTGTTGGGTAATTCACCCCTCCACGTT.

The CDR3 here is CASRVGQGNEQFF. The CDR3 coding sequence is TGCGCCAGCAGAGTGGGACAGGGCAATGAGCAGTTCTTC. The chain links TRBV10-2 to TRBJ2-1, with 9 positions matching TRBD1. V dropped 6 bases and J dropped 6; count of bases not matched to a gene: 3. Germline lookup yields CDR1 WSHSY and CDR2 SAAADI. CDR3 length: 13 amino acids.

In its sample, this clone was seen once. This chain uses TRBV28 with TRBJ1-1; 7 nucleotides line up with TRBD1. V shed 0 bases and J 11 bases; nucleotides not matched to a gene: 3. CDR1 and CDR2 from the germline V gene are MDHEN and SYDVKM. The CDR3 is 12 amino acids. The CDR3 loop reads CASSLWDRRAFF. The CDR3 coding sequence is TGTGCCAGCAGTTTATGGGACAGGCGGGCTTTCTTT.

The V and J genes are TRBV25-1 and TRBJ1-5, with TRBD1 identical over 8 bases. V was clipped by 1 base and J by 7 bases; unmatched bases: 3. The germline CDR1 and CDR2 sequences are MGHDK and SYGVNS. There are 14 residues in the CDR3. The CDR3 DNA is TGTGCCAGCAGTGAATCAGGGGGCTACCAGCCCCAGCATTTT. This codes for CASSESGGYQPQHF.

V usage is TRBV7-8 and J usage is TRBJ1-4, with 7 bases that match TRBD1. The ends lost 5 bases at V and 5 bases at J; junction bases unmatched: 5. The CDR3 has 14 residues. Germline CDR1 reads SGHVS; CDR2 reads FQNEAQ. The CDR3 loop reads CASSRQGTNEKLFF. In nucleotides, the CDR3 is TGTGCCAGCAGCAGACAGGGCACAAATGAAAAACTGTTTTTT.

This clone was seen a handful of times. The chain employs TRBV5-4 and TRBJ1-4, with 10 nucleotides matching TRBD1. Germline CDR1 is SGHNT and CDR2 is YYREEE (reference sequence). The CDR3 runs to 18 residues. The V segment lost 1 base and the J segment 1 base; nucleotides outside the gene matches: 7. CDR3 DNA: TGTGCCAGCAGCTTGCATCTGGGACAGGGGAGAACTAATGAAAAACTGTTTTTT. Its translation: CASSLHLGQGRTNEKLFF.

J is TRBJ2-2 and V is TRBV5-4; TRBD1 matches 9 bases. Germline assignment: CDR1 SGHNT and CDR2 YYREEE (reference sequence). Unmatched junction bases numbered 8, after V lost 3 bases and J lost 5 bases. This CDR3 region has 16 residues. In DNA form, the CDR3 reads TGTGCCAGCAGCTCCTCACAGGGGGCAGAGACCGGGGAGCTGTTTTTT. It specifies CASSSSQGAETGELFF.

The genes are TRBV11-2 and TRBJ2-2; D might be TRBD2 (6 bases). This CDR3 has 16 amino acids. The V end lost 2 bases, the J end lost 4 bases, and 14 bases lay between the germline ends. Per germline, CDR1 SGHAT and CDR2 FQNNGV. Here the CDR3 DNA reads TGTGCCAGCAGCTTATGGACGGGGGTCCTCACCGGGGAGCTGTTTTTT. It codes for CASSLWTGVLTGELFF. The full variable domain, completed using reference TRBV11-2 and TRBJ2-2, is EAGVAQSPRYKIIEKRQSVAFWCNPISGHATLYWYQQILGQGPKLLIQFQNNGVVDDSQLPKDRFSAERLKGVDSTLKIQPAKLEDSAVYLCASSLWTGVLTGELFFGEGSRLTVL.

The rearrangement uses TRBV7-6 and TRBJ2-7; 8 nucleotides match TRBD1. Germline lookup yields CDR1 SGHVS and CDR2 FNYEAQ. The CDR3 loop spans 14 amino acids. After removal of 5 bases from V and 2 bases from J, the junction contained 5 bases not matched to a gene. The CDR3 sequence is CASSIGTGTYEQYF. Here the CDR3 DNA reads TGTGCCAGCAGCATCGGGACAGGCACCTACGAGCAGTACTTC.

This clone counts as medium-sized. The chain couples TRBV6-1 to TRBJ2-1; 9 bases agree with TRBD2. This CDR3 is 14 amino acids long. The germline CDR1 and CDR2 sequences are MNHNS and SASEGT. Trimming took 2 bases from V and 6 from J; bases not matched to a gene: 2. CDR3 residues: CASSELAGANEQFF. Written as DNA, the CDR3 is TGTGCCAGCAGTGAATTAGCGGGAGCCAATGAGCAGTTCTTC.

The rearrangement joins TRBV28 to TRBJ2-7; TRBD1 is a possible D gene (5 bases). Germline CDR1 reads MDHEN; CDR2 reads SYDVKM. V lost 5 bases and J lost 2, with 16 bases in between. There are 15 residues in the CDR3. CDR3: CASSPLPRTPYEQYF. The CDR3 region has the DNA TGTGCCAGCAGTCCTCTCCCCCGGACACCCTACGAGCAGTACTTC.